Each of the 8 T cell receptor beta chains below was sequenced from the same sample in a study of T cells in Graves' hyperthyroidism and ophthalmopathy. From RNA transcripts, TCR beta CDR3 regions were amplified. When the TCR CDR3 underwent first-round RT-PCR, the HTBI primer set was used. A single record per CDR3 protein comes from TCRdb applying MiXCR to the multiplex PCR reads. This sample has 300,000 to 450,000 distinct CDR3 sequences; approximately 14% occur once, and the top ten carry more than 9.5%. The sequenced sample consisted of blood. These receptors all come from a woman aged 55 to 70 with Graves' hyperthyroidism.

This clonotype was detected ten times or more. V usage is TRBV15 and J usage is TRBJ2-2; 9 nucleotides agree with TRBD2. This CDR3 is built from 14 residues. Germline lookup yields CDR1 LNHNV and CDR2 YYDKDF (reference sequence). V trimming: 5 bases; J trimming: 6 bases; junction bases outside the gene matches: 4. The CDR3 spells CATSAGLAPGELFF. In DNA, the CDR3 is TGTGCCACCAGCGCAGGACTAGCGCCCGGGGAGCTGTTTTTT.

Here the CDR3 reads CASSESGDRVQPQHF. The CDR3 region has the DNA TGCGCCAGCAGTGAGTCCGGGGACAGGGTGCAGCCCCAGCATTTT. The chain joins TRBV10-1 to TRBJ1-5, with TRBD1 identical over 9 bases. The CDR3 extends over 15 amino acids. The V and J ends lost 0 bases and 7 bases, in that order; junction bases with no gene match: 4. CDR1 WNHNN and CDR2 SYGVQD come from the germline V gene (reference sequence).

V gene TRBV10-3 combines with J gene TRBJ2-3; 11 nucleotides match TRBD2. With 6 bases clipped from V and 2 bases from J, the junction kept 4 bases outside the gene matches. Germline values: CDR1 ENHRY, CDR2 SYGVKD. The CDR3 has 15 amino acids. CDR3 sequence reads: CAISTGLAVTDTQYF. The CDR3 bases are TGTGCCATCAGCACGGGACTAGCGGTCACAGATACGCAGTATTTT.

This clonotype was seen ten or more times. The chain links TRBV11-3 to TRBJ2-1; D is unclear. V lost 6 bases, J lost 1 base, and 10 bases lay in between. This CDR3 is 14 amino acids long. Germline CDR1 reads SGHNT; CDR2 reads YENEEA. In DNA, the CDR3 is TGTGCCAGCAGTTCCCTGGGGTCCTACAATGAGCAGTTCTTC. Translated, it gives CASSSLGSYNEQFF.

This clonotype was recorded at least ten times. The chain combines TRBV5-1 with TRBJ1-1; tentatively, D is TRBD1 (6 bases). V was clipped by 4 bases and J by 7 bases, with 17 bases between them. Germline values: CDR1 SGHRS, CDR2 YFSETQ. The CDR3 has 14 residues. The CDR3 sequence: CASSRTGTIGEAFF. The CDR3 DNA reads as TGCGCCAGCAGCCGCACAGGGACCATCGGTGAAGCTTTCTTT.

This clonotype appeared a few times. This CDR3 reads CATSDPGDRFDTGELFF. The CDR3 nucleotides read TGTGCCACCAGTGATCCCGGCGACAGGTTCGACACCGGGGAGCTGTTTTTT. This chain joins TRBV24-1 and TRBJ2-2, with D perhaps TRBD1 (6 bases). With 3 bases removed from V and 3 bases from J, the gap between germline ends came to 16 bases. There are 17 residues in the CDR3. Germline V gene sequence: CDR1 KGHDR, CDR2 SFDVKD.

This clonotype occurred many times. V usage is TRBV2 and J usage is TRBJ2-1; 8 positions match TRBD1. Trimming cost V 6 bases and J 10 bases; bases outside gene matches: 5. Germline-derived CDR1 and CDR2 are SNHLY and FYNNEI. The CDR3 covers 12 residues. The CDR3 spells CASRQGVWEQFF. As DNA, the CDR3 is TGTGCCAGCAGACAGGGGGTATGGGAGCAGTTCTTC.

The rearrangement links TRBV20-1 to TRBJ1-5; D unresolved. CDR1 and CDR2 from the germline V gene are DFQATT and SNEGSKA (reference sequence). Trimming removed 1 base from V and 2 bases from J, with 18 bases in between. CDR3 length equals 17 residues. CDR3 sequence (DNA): TGCAGTGCTAGAGCCCGAGGACTTTTAGGAGGCAATCAGCCCCAGCATTTT. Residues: CSARARGLLGGNQPQHF.